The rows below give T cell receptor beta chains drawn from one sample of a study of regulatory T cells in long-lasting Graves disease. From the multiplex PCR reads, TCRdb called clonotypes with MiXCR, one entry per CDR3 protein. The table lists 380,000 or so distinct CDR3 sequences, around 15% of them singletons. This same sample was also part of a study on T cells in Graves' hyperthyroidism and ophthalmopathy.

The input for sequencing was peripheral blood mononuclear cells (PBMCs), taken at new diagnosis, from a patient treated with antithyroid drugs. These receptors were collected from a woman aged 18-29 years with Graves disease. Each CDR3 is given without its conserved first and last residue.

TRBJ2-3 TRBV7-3 TSGRTSTDTQY
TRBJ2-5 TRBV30 AWGQGAVNVETQY
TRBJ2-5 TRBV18 ASSPPRTGQETQY
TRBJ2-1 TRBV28 ASSSTGVNEQF
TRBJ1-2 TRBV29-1 SVATGLPNYGYT
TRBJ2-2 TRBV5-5 ASSLVPGQGTGELF
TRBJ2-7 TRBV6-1 ASKGGEQY
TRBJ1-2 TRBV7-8 VSSKTVGTGPGYGYT
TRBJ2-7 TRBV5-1 ASSSGQEGGYEQY
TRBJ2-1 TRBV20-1 SASGRISERSYNEQF
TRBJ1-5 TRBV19 ASSTSNGAQH
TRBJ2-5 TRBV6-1 ARTKSPGEETQY
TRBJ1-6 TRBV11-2 ASSRIEGVGDSPLH
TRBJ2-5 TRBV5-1 ASSTGEETQY
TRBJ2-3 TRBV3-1 ASSPAGGSSTDTQY
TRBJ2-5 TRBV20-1 SASPYYGQETQY
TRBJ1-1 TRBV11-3 ASSLARRKPEAF
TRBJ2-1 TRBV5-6 ASSLLRGRSYNEQF
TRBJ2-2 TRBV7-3 ASSLQGDLAGELF
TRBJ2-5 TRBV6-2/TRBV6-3 ASRARTSGRQETQY
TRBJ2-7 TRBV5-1 ASSLGGRDVVEQY
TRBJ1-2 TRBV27 ASWLGGRYT
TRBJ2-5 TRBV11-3 ASSQPGLGTQY
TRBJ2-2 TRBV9 ASSVRSGPGELF
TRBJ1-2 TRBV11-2 ASSQGQGAVGYT
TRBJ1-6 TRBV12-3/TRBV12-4 ASSLYDRGISPLH
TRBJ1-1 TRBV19 ASSMGSTPNTEAF
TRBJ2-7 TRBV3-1 ASSQDNNRVYEQY
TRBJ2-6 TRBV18 ASSRTRQGGPIPGANVLT
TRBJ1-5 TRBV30 AWSAGQGYTPQH
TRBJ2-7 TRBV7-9 ASSRPGGWNYEQY
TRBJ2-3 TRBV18 ASSRLAGTRTDTQY
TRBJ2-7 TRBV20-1 SARGLAGGPVYEQY
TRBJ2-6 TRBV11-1 ASRSGANVLT
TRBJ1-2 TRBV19 ASSPPGTGHYGYT
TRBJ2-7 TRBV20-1 SASTGPEQY
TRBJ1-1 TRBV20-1 SARDWLRAGNTEAF
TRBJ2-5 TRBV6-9 ASSYEGSARWATQY
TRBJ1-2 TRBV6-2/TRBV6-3 ASRQDRGQVYGYT
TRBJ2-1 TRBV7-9 ASSLVGGLYNEQF
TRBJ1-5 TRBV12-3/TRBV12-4 ASSPQGGNQPQH
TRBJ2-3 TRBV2 ASSTFLTSGSTDTQY
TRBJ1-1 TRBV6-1 ASSNPGQGNTEAF
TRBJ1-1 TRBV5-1 ASSRGHGNTEAF
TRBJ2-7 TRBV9 ASSVSGLSSYEQY